This paragraph covers one TCR beta chain sequence. This clonotype was recorded many times. It has no known antigen specificity. No much larger clone exists at a distance of one base, and base qualities are not known. The TCR beta CDR3 regions were amplified from RNA transcripts. For the first round of RT-PCR on the TCR CDR3, the HTBI primer set was used together with the Qiagen OneStep RT-PCR kit. A second multiplex PCR round built the libraries, followed by size selection and purification. The libraries were sequenced on an Illumina HiSeq2000 using paired-end 100 bp reads. Under the source paper's analysis protocol: SOAPnuke was used to process the raw data, with reads discarded if the reads contained adapters or uncalled bases, had a mean Phred below 15, or lacked an exact constant-primer or identifier match. COPE v1.2.5 was used to merge high-quality paired reads, and clonotypes were defined as unique nucleotide sequences. MiTCR v1.1 was used to align the clonotypes against IMGT TRBV, TRBD and TRBJ reference segments. The analysis was restricted to V-J combinations with a frequency above 0.0001, which together covered 99% to 99.2% of the repertoires. A TCS score was defined as the ratio of F50 (clonal expansion) to E x V (chaos), with BLOSUM62-based TCRdist applied between CDR3 peptides within each V-J. Welch's t-statistics and random forest reduced 450 to 600 V-J features to 10 to 15, which were used in a naive Bayes classifier (R e1071). The raw public data were reprocessed by TCRdb itself: fastp quality trimming at Q25, MiXCR clonotype calling, in-frame beta chains only. Each record represents a unique CDR3 protein, reported with the most common genes and DNA among its rows. The V and J calls come from TCRdb's annotation, not from the publication. The sample table contains hundreds of thousands of distinct CDR3 sequences; only one count was recorded for around 16% of them. The ten largest clonotypes hold roughly 3% of the sample.

Reading from cysteine to phenylalanine, the CDR3 counts 17 amino acids. Solely the CDR3 DNA is kept, with 51 bases framed from the first base. The junction shows trimming of 3 bases on V and 7 bases on J, and the gene matches do not reach 12 bases of it. The CDR1 and CDR2 encoded by the germline V gene are SGHTA and FQGTGA. Moderately to severely active disease, a Clinical Activity Score of at least 3, a NOSPECS grade of at least 4, and a duration under 3 months were present in ophthalmopathy patients. The study excluded patients with uncontrolled infections, other autoimmune diseases, pregnancy or lactation. Diagnoses were based on clinical symptoms, serum thyroxine and TRAb, thyroid ultrasound and orbital computed tomography. PBMCs were isolated from 10 ml of fresh peripheral blood by Ficoll-Paque density gradient centrifugation. Total RNA was extracted with Trizol reagent, and quality was checked on an Agilent 2100 Bioanalyzer.

This entry belongs to a study of T cells in Graves' hyperthyroidism and ophthalmopathy (dated by TCRdb to the late 2010s). Study-wide context: Peripheral blood samples were taken at the time of initial diagnosis, prior to any treatment. TCR V-J signatures able to tell the groups apart were searched for in a discovery cohort of 90 to 100 patients, of whom more than 40 had Graves' ophthalmopathy and under 65 had stable Graves' hyperthyroidism. Whether ophthalmopathy could be predicted prospectively was tested in an independent validation cohort made up of approximately 19 hyperthyroidism patients plus 17 patients who later progressed to ophthalmopathy. For training and testing, the approximately 92 patients in the discovery cohort were randomly divided in a 7:3 ratio. In addition, the study compared T-cell repertoires in thyroid tissue and in blood from about 6 Graves' hyperthyroidism patients. After sampling, hyperthyroidism patients received methimazole starting at 30 mg daily, and ophthalmopathy patients received high-dose intravenous methylprednisolone. TCR Vbeta CDR3 sequencing of approximately 140 peripheral blood samples (approximately 44 ophthalmopathy, 75 to 85 hyperthyroidism and roughly 17 progressor patients) is reported in the paper. Findings and caveats that apply to the study as a whole: Most expanded thyroid clonotypes (frequency above 0.001) were also detected in blood, suggesting blood repertoires may reflect thyroid immune responses. No statistical method was used to set the sample size in advance, and investigators knew the group allocation. In validation, progression to ophthalmopathy was predicted by the model with 70.59% sensitivity and 72% to 85% specificity, a median of around 6.5 months before onset. In cross-validation, a model built on a 13 V-J signature told ophthalmopathy apart from stable hyperthyroidism with approximately 90% sensitivity and 81% to 82% specificity, and in testing the same model reached 80%/75%.

The sample was blood. This sequence uses TRBV7-3 and TRBJ2-1, with 10 junctional bases fitting TRBD2. The clonotype originates from a woman aged 40 to 50 with Graves' ophthalmopathy. The CDR3 reads CASSFSNPGLASNEQFF. The DNA is as follows: TGTGCCAGCAGCTTTTCTAACCCGGGACTAGCGTCTAATGAGCAGTTCTTC.